This T cell receptor beta chain is drawn from a study of T-cell memory formation after mild COVID-19. General study results and limits: Researchers found some responding clones in pre-infection memory, a sign that cross-reactive memory joined. Contracting clones from day 15 to 85 had balanced CD4/CD8; later expanders favoured CD4+.

TCRdb called the 5' RACE reads again in MiXCR, with one record for every CDR3 protein. This sample has roughly 260,000 distinct CDR3 sequences, with about 17% found just once. Germline CDR1 is GTSNPN and CDR2 is SVGIG (reference sequence). V lost 3 bases and J lost 4, with 15 bases in between. CDR3 length: 14 amino acids. This clonotype was seen a few times. Its target is not known. This chain links TRBV30 with TRBJ1-1, with D unclear. The specimen was PBMCs or a T cell subset sorted from them (not recorded which). This sequence originates from a man younger than 30 who had mild COVID-19 (a few samples of this study predate the infection). Cell type and time point are not known. DNA for the CDR3: TGTGCCTGGAGGCCAGGTGGGTTCTCCACTGAAGCTTTCTTT. Its protein is CAWRPGGFSTEAFF.